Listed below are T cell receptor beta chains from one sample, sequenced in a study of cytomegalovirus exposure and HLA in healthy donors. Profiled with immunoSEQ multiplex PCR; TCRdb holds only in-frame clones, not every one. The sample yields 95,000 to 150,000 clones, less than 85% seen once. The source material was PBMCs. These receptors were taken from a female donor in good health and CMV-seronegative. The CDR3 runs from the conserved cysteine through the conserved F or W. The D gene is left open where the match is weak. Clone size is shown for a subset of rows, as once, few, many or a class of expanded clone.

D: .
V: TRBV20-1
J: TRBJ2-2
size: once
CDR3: CSARGRGELFF
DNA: TGCAGTGCTAGGGGCCGTGGGGAGCTGTTTTTT

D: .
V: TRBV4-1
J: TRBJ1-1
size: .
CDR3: CASSPSGGGGTQMNTEAFF
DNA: TGCGCCAGCAGCCCCTCGGGGGGGGGCGGAACCCAGATGAACACTGAAGCTTTCTTT

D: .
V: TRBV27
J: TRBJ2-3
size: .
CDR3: CASSFTAGFPGSTDTQYF
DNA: TGTGCCAGCAGTTTTACCGCGGGGTTTCCTGGGTCGACAGATACGCAGTATTTT

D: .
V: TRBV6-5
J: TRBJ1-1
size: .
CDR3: CASTQRARGDTEAFF
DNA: TGTGCCAGCACCCAGCGGGCCCGGGGGGACACTGAAGCTTTCTTT

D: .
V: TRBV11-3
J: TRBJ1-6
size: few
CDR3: CASSKDRSVLNSPLHF
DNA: TGTGCCAGCAGCAAAGACAGGTCTGTACTTAATTCACCCCTCCACTTT

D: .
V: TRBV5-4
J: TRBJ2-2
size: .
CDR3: CASSLGGVATGELFF
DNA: TGTGCCAGCAGCTTGGGAGGCGTAGCCACCGGGGAGCTGTTTTTT

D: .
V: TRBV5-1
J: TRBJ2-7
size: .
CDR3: CASSFGSSYEQYF
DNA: TGCGCCAGCAGCTTTGGGAGCTCCTACGAGCAGTACTTC

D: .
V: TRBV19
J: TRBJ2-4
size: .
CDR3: CAIPHQGPKNIQYF
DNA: TGTGCCATCCCCCACCAGGGCCCCAAAAACATTCAGTACTTC

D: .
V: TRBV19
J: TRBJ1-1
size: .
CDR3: CASRLGGNTEAFF
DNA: TGTGCCAGTAGGCTCGGCGGAAACACTGAAGCTTTCTTT

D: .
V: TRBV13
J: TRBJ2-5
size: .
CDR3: CASSTRQGQETQYF
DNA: TGTGCCAGCAGCACGCGCCAGGGCCAAGAGACCCAGTACTTC